This TCR beta chain is from a study of cytomegalovirus exposure and HLA in healthy donors. Primers: 60 Vbeta forward and 13 Jbeta reverse. Clones were sequenced by immunoSEQ multiplex PCR, and TCRdb holds only the in-frame ones, with some missing. The table has hundreds of thousands of clones, about 90% seen once; the top ten hold approximately 2.4%. The germline V and J ends were trimmed by 4 bases and 6 bases, with 16 bases remaining between them. CDR1 SGDLS and CDR2 YYNGEE come from the germline V gene. CDR3 length: 15 residues. This sequence originates from a woman under 30 in good health and CMV-seronegative. Sequenced sample: PBMCs. The V call is TRBV9, the J call TRBJ1-4; a possible D gene is TRBD1 (6 bases). CDR3 region: CASSQTTGRDEKLFF. The CDR3 DNA reads TGTGCCAGCAGCCAAACCACAGGGAGAGATGAAAAACTGTTTTTT.